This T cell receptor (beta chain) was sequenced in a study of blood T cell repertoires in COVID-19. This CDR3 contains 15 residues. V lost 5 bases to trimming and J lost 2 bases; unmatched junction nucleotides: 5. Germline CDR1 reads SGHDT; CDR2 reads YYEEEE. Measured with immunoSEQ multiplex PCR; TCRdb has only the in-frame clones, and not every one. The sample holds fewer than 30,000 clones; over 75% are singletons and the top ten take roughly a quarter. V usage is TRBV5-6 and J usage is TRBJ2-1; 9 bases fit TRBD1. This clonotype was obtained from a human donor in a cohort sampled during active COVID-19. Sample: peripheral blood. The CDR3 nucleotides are TGTGCCAGCAGTTGGGACAGGGAAACCTACAATGAGCAGTTCTTC. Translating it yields CASSWDRETYNEQFF.